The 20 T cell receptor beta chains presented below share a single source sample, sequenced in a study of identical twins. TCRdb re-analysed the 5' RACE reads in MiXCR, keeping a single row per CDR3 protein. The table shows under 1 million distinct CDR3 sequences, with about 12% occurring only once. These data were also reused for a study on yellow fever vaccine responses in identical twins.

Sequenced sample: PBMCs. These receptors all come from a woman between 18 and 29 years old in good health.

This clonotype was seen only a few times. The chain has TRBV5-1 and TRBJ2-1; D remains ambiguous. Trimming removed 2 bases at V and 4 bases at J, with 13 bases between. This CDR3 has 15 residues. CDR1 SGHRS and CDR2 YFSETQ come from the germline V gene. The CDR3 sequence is CASSFAVLPYNEQFF. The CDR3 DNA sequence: TGCGCCAGCAGCTTCGCTGTCTTACCTTACAATGAGCAGTTCTTC.

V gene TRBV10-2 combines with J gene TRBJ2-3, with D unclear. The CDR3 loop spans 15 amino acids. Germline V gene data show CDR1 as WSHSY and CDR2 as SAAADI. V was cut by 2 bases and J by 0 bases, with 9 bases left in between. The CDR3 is CASSEIDPSTDTQYF. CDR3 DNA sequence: TGCGCCAGCAGTGAGATAGACCCCAGCACAGATACGCAGTATTTT.

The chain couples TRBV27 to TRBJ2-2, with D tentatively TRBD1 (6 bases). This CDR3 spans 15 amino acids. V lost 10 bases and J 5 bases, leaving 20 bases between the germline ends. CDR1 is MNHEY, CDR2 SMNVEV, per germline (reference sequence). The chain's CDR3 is CATTSVGAGTGELFF. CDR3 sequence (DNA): TGTGCCACGACCTCGGTGGGGGCTGGTACCGGGGAGCTGTTTTTT.

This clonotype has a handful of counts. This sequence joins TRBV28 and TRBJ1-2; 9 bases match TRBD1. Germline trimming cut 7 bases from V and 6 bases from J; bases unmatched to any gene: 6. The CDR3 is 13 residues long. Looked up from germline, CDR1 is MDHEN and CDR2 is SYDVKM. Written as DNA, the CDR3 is TGTGCCAGCAACCAGGGACAGGGAGATGGCTACACCTTC. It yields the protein CASNQGQGDGYTF.

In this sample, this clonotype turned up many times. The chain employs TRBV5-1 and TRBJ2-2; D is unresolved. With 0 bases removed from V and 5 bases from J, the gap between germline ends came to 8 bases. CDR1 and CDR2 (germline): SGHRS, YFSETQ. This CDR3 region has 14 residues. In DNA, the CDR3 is TGCGCCAGCAGCTTGGGGCCGCAAACCGGGGAGCTGTTTTTT. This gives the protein CASSLGPQTGELFF.

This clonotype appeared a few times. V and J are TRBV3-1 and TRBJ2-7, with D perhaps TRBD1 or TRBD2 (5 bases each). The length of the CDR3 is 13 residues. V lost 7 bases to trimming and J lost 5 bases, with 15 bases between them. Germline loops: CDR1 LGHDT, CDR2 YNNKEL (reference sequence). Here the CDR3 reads CASTLRRGDEQYV. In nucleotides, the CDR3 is TGTGCCAGCACCCTGAGAAGAGGGGACGAGCAGTACGTC.

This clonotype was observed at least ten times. The CDR3 DNA is TGCGCCAGCAGCCCGTCTGGCCAACTCTACGAGCAGTACTTC. Its protein is CASSPSGQLYEQYF. The chain links TRBV5-1 to TRBJ2-7; D gene uncertain. Deletions cut 4 bases from V and 3 bases from J, with 14 bases between. This CDR3 is built from 14 residues. Germline V CDR1 and CDR2: SGHRS, YFSETQ.

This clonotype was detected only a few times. The CDR3 nucleotides read TGTGCCACCAGCCCGTACCGGGACAGAATCTACGAGCAGTACGTC. This gives the protein CATSPYRDRIYEQYV. This chain links TRBV15 with TRBJ2-7; TRBD1 matches at 7 bases. Looked up from germline, CDR1 is LNHNV and CDR2 is YYDKDF (reference sequence). V lost 5 bases and J lost 3; bases outside the gene matches: 10. The CDR3 is 15 amino acids.

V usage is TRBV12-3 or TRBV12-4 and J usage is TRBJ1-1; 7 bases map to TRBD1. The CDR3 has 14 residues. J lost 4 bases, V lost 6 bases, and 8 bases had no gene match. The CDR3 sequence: CASREGGRVTEAFF. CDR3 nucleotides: TGTGCCAGCAGGGAAGGGGGCCGGGTCACTGAAGCTTTCTTT.

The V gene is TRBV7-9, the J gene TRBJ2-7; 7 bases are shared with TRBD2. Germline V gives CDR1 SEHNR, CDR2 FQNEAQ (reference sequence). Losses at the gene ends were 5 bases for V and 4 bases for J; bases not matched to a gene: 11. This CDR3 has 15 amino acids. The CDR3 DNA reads TGTGCCAGCAGCCCGAGGCGGGGGATTCTTTACGAGCAGTACTTC. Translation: CASSPRRGILYEQYF.

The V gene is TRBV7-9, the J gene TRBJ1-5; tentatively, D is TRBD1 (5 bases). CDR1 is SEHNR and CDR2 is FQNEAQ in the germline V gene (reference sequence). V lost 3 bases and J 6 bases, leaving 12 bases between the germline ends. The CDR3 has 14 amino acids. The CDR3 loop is CASSLGGEGQPQHF. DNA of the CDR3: TGTGCCAGCAGCTTGGGAGGGGAGGGTCAGCCCCAGCATTTT.

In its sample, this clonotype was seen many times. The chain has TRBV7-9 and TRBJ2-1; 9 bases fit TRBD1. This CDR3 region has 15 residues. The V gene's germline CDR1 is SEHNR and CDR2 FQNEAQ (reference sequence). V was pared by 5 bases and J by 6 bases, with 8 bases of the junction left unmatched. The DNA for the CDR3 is TGTGCCAGCAGCACTAGGACAGGGGTGGGCAATGAGCAGTTCTTC. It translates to CASSTRTGVGNEQFF.

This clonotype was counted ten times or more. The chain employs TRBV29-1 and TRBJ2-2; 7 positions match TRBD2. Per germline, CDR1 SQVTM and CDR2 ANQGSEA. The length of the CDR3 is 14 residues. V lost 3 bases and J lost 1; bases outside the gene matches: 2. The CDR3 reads CSVDREGNTGELFF. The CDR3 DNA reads TGCAGCGTTGACAGGGAGGGGAACACCGGGGAGCTGTTTTTT.

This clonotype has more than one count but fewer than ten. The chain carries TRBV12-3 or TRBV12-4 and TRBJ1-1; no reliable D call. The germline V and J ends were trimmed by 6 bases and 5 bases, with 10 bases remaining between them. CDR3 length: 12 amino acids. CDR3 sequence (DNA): TGTGCCAGCAGCCCCACACGAACTGAAGCTTTCTTT. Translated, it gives CASSPTRTEAFF.

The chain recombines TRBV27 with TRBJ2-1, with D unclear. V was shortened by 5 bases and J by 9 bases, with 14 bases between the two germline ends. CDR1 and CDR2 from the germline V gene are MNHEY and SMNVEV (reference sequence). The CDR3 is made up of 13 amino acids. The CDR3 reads CASSGTPTGEQFF. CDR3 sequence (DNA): TGTGCCAGCAGTGGAACGCCGACGGGTGAGCAGTTCTTC.

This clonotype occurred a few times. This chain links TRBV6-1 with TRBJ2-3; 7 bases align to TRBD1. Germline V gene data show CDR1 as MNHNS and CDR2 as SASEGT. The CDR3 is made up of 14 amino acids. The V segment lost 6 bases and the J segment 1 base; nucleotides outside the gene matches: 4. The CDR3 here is CASRTDRGTDTQYF. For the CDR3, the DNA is TGTGCCAGCAGAACCGACAGGGGCACAGATACGCAGTATTTT.

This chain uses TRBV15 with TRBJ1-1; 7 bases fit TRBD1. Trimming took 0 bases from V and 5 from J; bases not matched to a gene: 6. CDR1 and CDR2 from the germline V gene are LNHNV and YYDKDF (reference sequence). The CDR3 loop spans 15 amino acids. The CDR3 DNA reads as TGTGCCACCAGCAGAGAACCAGGACAGGAGACTGAAGCTTTCTTT. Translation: CATSREPGQETEAFF.

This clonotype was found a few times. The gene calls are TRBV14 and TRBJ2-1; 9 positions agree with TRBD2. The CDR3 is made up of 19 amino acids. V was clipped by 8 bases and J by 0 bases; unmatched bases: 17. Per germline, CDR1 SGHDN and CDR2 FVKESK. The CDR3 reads CASARSSGSRLSSYNEQFF. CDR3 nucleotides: TGTGCCAGCGCGAGGAGTAGCGGGAGTCGACTCAGCTCCTACAATGAGCAGTTCTTC.

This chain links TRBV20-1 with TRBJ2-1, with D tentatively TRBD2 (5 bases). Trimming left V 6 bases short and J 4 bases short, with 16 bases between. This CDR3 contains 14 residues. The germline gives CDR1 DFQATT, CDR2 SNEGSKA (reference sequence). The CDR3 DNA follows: TGCAGTGCCTCGGACTCTCCACCTTACAATGAGCAGTTCTTC. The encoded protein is CSASDSPPYNEQFF.

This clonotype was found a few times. CDR3 sequence reads: CATSRLHNEQFF. The CDR3 DNA sequence: TGTGCCACCAGCCGCCTCCACAATGAGCAGTTCTTC. The chain joins TRBV15 to TRBJ2-1; D is undetermined. The germline V gene encodes CDR1 LNHNV and CDR2 YYDKDF (reference sequence). The CDR3 length is 12 residues. V lost 5 bases to trimming and J lost 5 bases, with 7 bases between them.